This T cell receptor beta chain was sequenced in a study of cytotoxic CD8 clonotypes in ibrutinib-treated CLL. The protocol was immunoSEQ multiplex PCR, while the TCRdb copy is restricted to in-frame clones and leaves out a portion. The sample comprises 300,000 to 400,000 clones, 67% of which are singletons, and roughly 6.3% rests with the top ten. The CDR3 extends over 15 amino acids. The germline CDR1 and CDR2 sequences are KGHSH and LQKENI. Trimming removed 9 bases at V and 6 bases at J, with 23 bases between. This clone appeared a few times. The sequence derives from a human donor with chronic lymphocytic leukemia. The material was PBMCs, obtained after 36 months of ibrutinib treatment. The chain links TRBV18 to TRBJ1-1; a possible D gene is TRBD1 (5 bases). The CDR3 DNA follows: TGTGCCAGTTCCCTCCTGGGACCCCAGTATCCTGAAGCTTTCTTT. It codes for CASSLLGPQYPEAFF.